This TCR beta chain is from a study of spatial heterogeneity in lung cancer. In the study overall: Tumor-region TCR transcript counts correlated strongly with a T cell module score from matched bulk RNA-seq. Overall study findings and caveats: In tumors, expanded intratumoral alpha and beta TCR counts tracked mutation counts. Expanded TCRs that were ubiquitous or regional had counts tracking ubiquitous and regional nonsynonymous mutations, respectively.

This clonotype was detected ten times or more. Its antigen is unidentified. For a library built for alpha chains, this beta chain is a stray read; little rests on its size. The CDR3 runs to 17 residues. V dropped 4 bases and J dropped 4 bases, with 21 bases sitting between them. Germline V CDR1 and CDR2: SGHRS, YFSETQ. Every individual TCR cDNA molecule carried its own unique molecular identifier, which allowed correction of PCR and sequencing errors. A single record per CDR3 protein comes from TCRdb applying MiXCR to the 5' RACE reads. The sample yields around 12,000 distinct CDR3 sequences, roughly 5.6% seen once. As for time point: sample taken at primary tumor resection. Without sorting, whole RNA was sequenced from tumor, nontumor lung or frozen PBMC.

This TCR came from a female donor with early-stage non-small cell lung cancer. V usage is TRBV5-1 and J usage is TRBJ2-1; the D gene is possibly TRBD1 (5 bases). Sample: lung tumor tissue, taken at surgery. DNA for the CDR3: TGCGCCAGCAGCCCAGGGCGCGCAGTCGGGTATTACAATGAGCAGTTCTTC. Its protein is CASSPGRAVGYYNEQFF. Combining the CDR3 with reference TRBV5-1 and TRBJ2-1 gives the whole variable domain KAGVTQTPRYLIKTRGQQVTLSCSPISGHRSVSWYQQTPGQGLQFLFEYFSETQRNKGNFPGRFSGRQFSNSRSEMNVSTLELGDSALYLCASSPGRAVGYYNEQFFGPGTRLTVL.